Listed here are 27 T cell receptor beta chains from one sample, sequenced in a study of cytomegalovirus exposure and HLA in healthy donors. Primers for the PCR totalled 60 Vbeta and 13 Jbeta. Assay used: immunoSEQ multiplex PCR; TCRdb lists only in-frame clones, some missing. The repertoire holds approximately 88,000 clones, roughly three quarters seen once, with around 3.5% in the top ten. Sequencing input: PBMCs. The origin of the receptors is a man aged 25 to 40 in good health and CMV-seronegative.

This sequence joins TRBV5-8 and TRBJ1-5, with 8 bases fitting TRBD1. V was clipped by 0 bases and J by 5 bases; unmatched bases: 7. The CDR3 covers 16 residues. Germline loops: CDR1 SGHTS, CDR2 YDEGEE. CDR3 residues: CASSLVGQGKDQPQHF. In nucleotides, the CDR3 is TGTGCCAGCAGCTTGGTTGGACAGGGAAAGGATCAGCCCCAGCATTTT.

The CDR3 loop is CASSPRVGQPSSGNTIYF. The CDR3 DNA reads as TGTGCCAGCTCACCACGAGTCGGACAGCCAAGCTCTGGAAACACCATATATTTT. This sequence joins TRBV18 and TRBJ1-3; D might be TRBD1 (6 bases). The V and J ends lost 1 base and 0 bases respectively, with 16 bases between them. This CDR3 is built from 18 residues. Germline V gene sequence: CDR1 KGHSH, CDR2 LQKENI.

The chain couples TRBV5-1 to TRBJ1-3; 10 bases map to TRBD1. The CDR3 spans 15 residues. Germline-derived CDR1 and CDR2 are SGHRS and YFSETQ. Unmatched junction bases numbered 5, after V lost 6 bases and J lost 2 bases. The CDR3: CASTTGQGAGNTIYF. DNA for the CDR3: TGCGCCAGCACCACCGGACAGGGGGCTGGAAACACCATATATTTT.

CDR3 in DNA: TGCAGCGTTGAAGGAGGGGGCTTAGGCTACACCTTC. It yields the protein CSVEGGGLGYTF. The V gene is TRBV29-1, the J gene TRBJ1-2; TRBD1 agrees at 7 bases. Germline CDR1 SQVTM, CDR2 ANQGSEA. The CDR3 is 12 residues long. Trimming removed 1 base from V and 8 bases from J; junction bases left unmatched: 4.

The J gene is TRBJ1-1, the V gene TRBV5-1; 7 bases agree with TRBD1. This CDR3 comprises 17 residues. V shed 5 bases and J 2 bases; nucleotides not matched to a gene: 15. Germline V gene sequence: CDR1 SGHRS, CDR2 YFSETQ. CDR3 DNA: TGCGCCAGCAGTCGCAGACGTGTAGGGGGCAATAACACTGAAGCTTTCTTT. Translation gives CASSRRRVGGNNTEAFF.

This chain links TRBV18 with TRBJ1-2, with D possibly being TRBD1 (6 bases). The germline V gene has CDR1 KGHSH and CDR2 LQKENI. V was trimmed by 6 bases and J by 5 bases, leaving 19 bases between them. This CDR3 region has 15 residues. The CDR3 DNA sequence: TGTGCCAGCTCCCAAGCCCAGGACAGAGTGTATGGCTACACCTTC. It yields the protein CASSQAQDRVYGYTF.

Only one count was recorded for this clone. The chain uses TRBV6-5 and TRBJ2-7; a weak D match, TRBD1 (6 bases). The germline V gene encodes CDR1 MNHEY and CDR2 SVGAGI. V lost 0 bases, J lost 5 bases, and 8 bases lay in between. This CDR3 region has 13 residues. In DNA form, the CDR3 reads TGTGCCAGCAGTTACTCCAGGGGCAACGAGCAGTACTTC. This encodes CASSYSRGNEQYF.

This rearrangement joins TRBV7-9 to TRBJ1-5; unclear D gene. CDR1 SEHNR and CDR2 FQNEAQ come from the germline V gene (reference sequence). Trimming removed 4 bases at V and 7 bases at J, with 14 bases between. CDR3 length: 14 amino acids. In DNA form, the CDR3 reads TGTGCCAGCAGCTATGGGGAGGTCTGGCAGCCCCAGCATTTT. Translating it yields CASSYGEVWQPQHF.

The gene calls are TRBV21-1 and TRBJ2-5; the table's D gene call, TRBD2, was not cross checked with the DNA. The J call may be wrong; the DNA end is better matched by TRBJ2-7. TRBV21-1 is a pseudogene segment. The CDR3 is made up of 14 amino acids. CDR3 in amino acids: CASRTKRVPYEQYF. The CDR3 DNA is TGTGCCAGCAGGACTAAGCGGGTTCCCTACGAGCAGTACTTC.

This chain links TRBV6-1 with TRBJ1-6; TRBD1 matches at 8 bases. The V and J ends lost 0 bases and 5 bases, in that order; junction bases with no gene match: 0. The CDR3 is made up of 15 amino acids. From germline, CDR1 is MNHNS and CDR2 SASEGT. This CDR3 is CASSEATGDNSPLHF. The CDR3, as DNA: TGTGCCAGCAGTGAAGCGACAGGGGATAATTCACCCCTCCACTTT.

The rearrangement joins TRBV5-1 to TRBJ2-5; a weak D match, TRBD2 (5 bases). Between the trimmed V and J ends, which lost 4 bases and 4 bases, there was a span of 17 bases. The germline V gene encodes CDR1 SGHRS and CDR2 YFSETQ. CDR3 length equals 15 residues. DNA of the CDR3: TGCGCCAGCAGCGTAACCGGGATCCGGGGAGAGACCCAGTACTTC. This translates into CASSVTGIRGETQYF.

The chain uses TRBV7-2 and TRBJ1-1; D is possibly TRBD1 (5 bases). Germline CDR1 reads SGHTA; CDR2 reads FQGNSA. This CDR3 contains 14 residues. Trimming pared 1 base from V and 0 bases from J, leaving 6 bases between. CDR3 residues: CASSLGRVNTEAFF. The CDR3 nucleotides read TGTGCCAGCAGCTTAGGCAGGGTGAACACTGAAGCTTTCTTT.

The CDR3 region has the DNA TGCGCCAGCAGTGTTTTCGGGACAAGCACAGATACGCAGTATTTT. As protein: CASSVFGTSTDTQYF. This chain connects TRBV5-1 to TRBJ2-3, with a possible D match to TRBD1 (6 bases). The V gene lost 5 bases and the J gene lost 0 bases, with 13 bases spanning the gap. CDR1 and CDR2 from the germline V gene are SGHRS and YFSETQ. The CDR3 sequence is 15 residues long.

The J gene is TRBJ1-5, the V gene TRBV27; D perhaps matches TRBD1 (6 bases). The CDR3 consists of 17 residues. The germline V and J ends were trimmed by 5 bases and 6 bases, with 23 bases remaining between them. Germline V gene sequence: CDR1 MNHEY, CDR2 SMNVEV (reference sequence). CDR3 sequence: CASSVGRGGDRGQPQHF. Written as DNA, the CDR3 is TGTGCCAGCAGTGTAGGCAGAGGGGGGGATCGAGGTCAGCCCCAGCATTTT.

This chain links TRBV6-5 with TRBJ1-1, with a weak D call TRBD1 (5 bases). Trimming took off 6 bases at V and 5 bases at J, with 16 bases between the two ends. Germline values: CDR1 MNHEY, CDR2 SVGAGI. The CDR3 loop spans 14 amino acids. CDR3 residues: CASRLLDRGTEAFF. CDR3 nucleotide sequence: TGTGCCAGCAGACTACTCGACCGGGGGACTGAAGCTTTCTTT.

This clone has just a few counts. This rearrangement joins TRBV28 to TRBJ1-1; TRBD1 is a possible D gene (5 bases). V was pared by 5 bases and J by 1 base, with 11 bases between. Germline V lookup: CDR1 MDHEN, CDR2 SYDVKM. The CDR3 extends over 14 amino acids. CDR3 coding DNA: TGTGCCAGCAGTATCCCTCAGGGGAACACTGAAGCTTTCTTT. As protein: CASSIPQGNTEAFF.

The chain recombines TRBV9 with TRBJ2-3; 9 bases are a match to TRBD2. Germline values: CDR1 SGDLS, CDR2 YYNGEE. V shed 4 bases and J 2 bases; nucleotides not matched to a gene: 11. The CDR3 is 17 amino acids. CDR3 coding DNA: TGTGCCAGCAGCCGGACCCGCGGGGGGGCCACCACAGATACGCAGTATTTT. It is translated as CASSRTRGGATTDTQYF.

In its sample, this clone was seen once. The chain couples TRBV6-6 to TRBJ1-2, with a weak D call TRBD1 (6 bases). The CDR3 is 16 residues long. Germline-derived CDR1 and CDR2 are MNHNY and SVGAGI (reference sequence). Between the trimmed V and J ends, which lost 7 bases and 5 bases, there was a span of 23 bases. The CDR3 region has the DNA TGTGCCAGCAACCCTTACTCGCGGGGGCTTGAATATGGCTACACCTTC. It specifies CASNPYSRGLEYGYTF.

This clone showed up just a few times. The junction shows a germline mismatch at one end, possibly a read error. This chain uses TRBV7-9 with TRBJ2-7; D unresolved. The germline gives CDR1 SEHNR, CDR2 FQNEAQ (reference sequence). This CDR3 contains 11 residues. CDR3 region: CSSSPAYEQYF. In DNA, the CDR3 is TGTTCCAGCAGCCCCGCCTACGAGCAGTACTTC.

The CDR3, as DNA: TGTGCCTGGAGTGTACGGGCAGGGTCGACAGATACGCAGTATTTT. This gives the protein CAWSVRAGSTDTQYF. This rearrangement joins TRBV30 to TRBJ2-3; weak D call: TRBD1 (5 bases). V shed 0 bases and J shed 3 bases, with 13 bases lying between them. The CDR3 consists of 15 residues. Looked up from germline, CDR1 is GTSNPN and CDR2 is SVGIG (reference sequence). The full variable domain, with the rest looked up from reference TRBV30 and TRBJ2-3, is SQTIHQWPATLVQPVGSPLSLECTVEGTSNPNLYWYRQAAGRGLQLLFYSVGIGQISSEVPQNLSASRPQDRQFILSSKKLLLSDSGFYLCAWSVRAGSTDTQYFGPGTRLTVL.

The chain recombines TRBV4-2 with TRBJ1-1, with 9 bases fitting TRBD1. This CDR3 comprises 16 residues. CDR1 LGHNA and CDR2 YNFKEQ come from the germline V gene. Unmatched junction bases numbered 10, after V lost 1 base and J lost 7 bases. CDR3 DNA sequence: TGTGCCAGCAGCCAAGTAGGGGGACAGGGACCGAGTGAAGCTTTCTTT. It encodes CASSQVGGQGPSEAFF.

CDR3 DNA: TGCGCCAGCAGCTTGGCGCTAAGGACAGGGGTCGTCACAGATACGCAGTATTTT. This translates into CASSLALRTGVVTDTQYF. V is TRBV5-1 and J is TRBJ2-3; 9 bases fit TRBD1. Trimming removed 0 bases from V and 2 bases from J; junction bases left unmatched: 10. CDR3 length equals 18 residues. Germline CDR1 reads SGHRS; CDR2 reads YFSETQ. The variable domain in full, with the rest retrieved from reference TRBV5-1 and TRBJ2-3, is KAGVTQTPRYLIKTRGQQVTLSCSPISGHRSVSWYQQTPGQGLQFLFEYFSETQRNKGNFPGRFSGRQFSNSRSEMNVSTLELGDSALYLCASSLALRTGVVTDTQYFGPGTRLTVL.

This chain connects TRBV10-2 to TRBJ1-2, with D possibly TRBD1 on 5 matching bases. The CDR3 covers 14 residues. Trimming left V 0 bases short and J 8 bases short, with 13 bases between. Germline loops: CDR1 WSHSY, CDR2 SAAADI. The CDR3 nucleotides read TGCGCCAGCAGTGAGTCGGGGCGGATGGGGGGCTACACCTTC. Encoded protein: CASSESGRMGGYTF.

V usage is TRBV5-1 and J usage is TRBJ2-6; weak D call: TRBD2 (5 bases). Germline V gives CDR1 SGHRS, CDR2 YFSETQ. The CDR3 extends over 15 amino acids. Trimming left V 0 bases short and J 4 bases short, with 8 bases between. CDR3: CASSLGLPGANVLTF. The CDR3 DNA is TGCGCCAGCAGCTTGGGACTACCAGGGGCCAACGTCCTGACTTTC.

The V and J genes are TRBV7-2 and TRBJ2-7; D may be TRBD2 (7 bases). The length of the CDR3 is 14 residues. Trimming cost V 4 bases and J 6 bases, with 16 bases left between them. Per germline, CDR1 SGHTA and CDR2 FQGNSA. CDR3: CASSSGGPPLEQYF. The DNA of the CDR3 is TGTGCCAGCAGCTCGGGGGGCCCCCCCCTCGAGCAGTACTTC.

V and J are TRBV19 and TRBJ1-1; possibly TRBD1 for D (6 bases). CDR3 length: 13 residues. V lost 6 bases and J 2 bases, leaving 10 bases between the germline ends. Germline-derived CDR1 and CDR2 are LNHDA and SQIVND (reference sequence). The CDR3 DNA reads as TGTGCCAGTAGCCGGACAGTAAACACTGAAGCTTTCTTT. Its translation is CASSRTVNTEAFF. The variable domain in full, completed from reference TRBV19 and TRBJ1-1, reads DGGITQSPKYLFRKEGQNVTLSCEQNLNHDAMYWYRQDPGQGLRLIYYSQIVNDFQKGDIAEGYSVSREKKESFPLTVTSAQKNPTAFYLCASSRTVNTEAFFGQGTRLTVV.

The CDR3 protein is CASSEEQGAYGELFF. The CDR3 DNA reads as TGTGCCAGCAGTGAAGAACAGGGGGCATACGGGGAGCTGTTTTTT. The gene calls are TRBV6-1 and TRBJ2-2, with 9 bases fitting TRBD1. The CDR3 loop spans 15 amino acids. V gave up 1 base and J gave up 7 bases; unmatched junction bases: 4. The germline gives CDR1 MNHNS, CDR2 SASEGT.